This T cell receptor beta chain was found in a study of T cell responses to AZD1222 COVID-19 vaccine. The table came from immunoSEQ multiplex PCR; TCRdb's copy has only in-frame clones and leaves some out. The sample yields roughly 55,000 clones, approximately 88% seen once. This clone was observed a single time. This CDR3 spans 15 amino acids. V dropped 5 bases and J dropped 5; count of bases not matched to a gene: 7. The germline V gene encodes CDR1 MDHEN and CDR2 SYDVKM. The sequences come from peripheral blood, collected on day 0 of AZD1222 vaccination. V is TRBV28 and J is TRBJ2-1, with 9 bases fitting TRBD2. The origin of this receptor is an adult in good health. The CDR3: CASSMGASGNNEQFF. The CDR3 DNA is TGTGCCAGCAGTATGGGGGCTAGCGGGAACAATGAGCAGTTCTTC.